The entry below describes one T cell receptor beta chain. This entry comes from a study of shared clonotypes between healthy human individuals. Unsorted PBMC DNA sequencing spanned ten immunoSEQ deep assay plates. In the source study's methods: Junction-only immunoSEQ data arrived without quality scores, meaning filtering differed. Sequenced by immunoSEQ multiplex PCR; TCRdb stores in-frame clones only, minus some. The V and J calls and clone size are taken from that table; D and trimming were inferred from the DNA. The sample has 400,000 to 600,000 clones, approximately 79% seen once. The donors, healthy adults who were HIV-negative, had experienced no recent acute infections or vaccinations. CDR3 size: 18 residues. With 0 bases removed from V and 0 bases from J, the gap between germline ends came to 17 bases. CDR1 and CDR2 from the germline V gene are SGHRS and YFSETQ.

The chain uses TRBV5-1 and TRBJ2-3; D gene ambiguous. Input material: PBMCs. This TCR derives from a woman aged 40 to 55 in good health. Some clones in this sample may be carry-over from other donors' samples. CDR3 DNA sequence: TGCGCCAGCAGCTTGGGATGGGGTTCCACAGCAAGCACAGATACGCAGTATTTT. Protein: CASSLGWGSTASTDTQYF.